This TCR beta chain was sequenced in a study of blood T cell repertoires in COVID-19. V lost 0 bases and J lost 4, with 9 bases in between. The CDR3 consists of 14 residues. Germline V gene data show CDR1 as SGHTA and CDR2 as FQGNSA. Generated by immunoSEQ multiplex PCR, the TCRdb table keeps only in-frame clones and is missing some. Here the sample spans 200,000 to 250,000 clones, about 86% being singletons. Grouping used clinical history reported by participants in a survey and questionnaire. V is TRBV7-2 and J is TRBJ2-5; D is perhaps TRBD1 (5 bases). The sample taken for sequencing was PBMCs or T cells enriched from blood (not recorded which). The TCR was taken from a woman between 45 and 60 years old with acute COVID-19. The CDR3: CASSLAQGGETQYF. The CDR3 bases are TGTGCCAGCAGCTTAGCGCAGGGTGGAGAGACCCAGTACTTC. Combining the CDR3 with reference TRBV7-2 and TRBJ2-5 gives the whole variable domain GAGVSQSPSNKVTEKGKDVELRCDPISGHTALYWYRQSLGQGLEFLIYFQGNSAPDKSGLPSDRFSAERTGGSVSTLTIQRTQQEDSAVYLCASSLAQGGETQYFGPGTRLLVL.